This T cell receptor (beta chain) was documented in a study of OX40 agonist ivuxolimab in advanced cancers. V was shortened by 0 bases and J by 4 bases, with 13 bases between the two germline ends. The CDR3 totals 15 residues. CDR1 SGHKS and CDR2 YYEKEE come from the germline V gene (reference sequence). The table came from immunoSEQ multiplex PCR; TCRdb's copy has only in-frame clones and leaves some out. The table shows over 3,000 clones, with 75% to 90% occurring only once. By share, this clone ranks as large. Patients were ineligible given autoimmune disease history or systemic immunosuppression. This TCR came from an adult with an advanced solid tumor such as melanoma, head and neck, liver or kidney cancer. The specimen comprised CD4+ or CD8+ T cells sorted from blood, sampled in a trial of the OX40 agonist ivuxolimab. This sequence joins TRBV5-5 and TRBJ1-2, with D possibly TRBD1 on 6 matching bases. The CDR3 is CASSLADRPIYGYTF. The CDR3 DNA is TGTGCCAGCAGCTTGGCCGACAGGCCCATCTATGGCTACACCTTC.